These T cell receptor beta chains were read from a single sample in a study of beta chain features in type 1 diabetes. Clones were read by immunoSEQ multiplex PCR, and TCRdb kept only the in-frame ones, dropping some. This table holds almost 350,000 clones, around 8% found once. Input material: central memory CD4+ T cells from blood. These receptors were taken from a woman between 18 and 30 years old in good health. CDR3s include the opening cysteine and the closing phenylalanine or tryptophan. The D gene is left open where the match is weak. Rows give clone size only sometimes, using once, few, many, or a class for an expanded clone.

J: TRBJ2-1
size: few
D: TRBD2
V: TRBV7-3
DNA: TGTGCCAGCAGCTTAATACCTAGCGGGACCGCAAATGAGCAGTTCTTC
CDR3: CASSLIPSGTANEQFF

J: TRBJ1-1
size: few
D: -
V: TRBV4-3
DNA: TGCGCCAGCAGCCATAGGACCGGGGGGTACATGGACACTGAAGCTTTCTTT
CDR3: CASSHRTGGYMDTEAFF

J: TRBJ2-7
size: few
D: TRBD1
V: TRBV2
DNA: TGTGCCAGCAAAGGGGGCAGCGGTACCTACGAGCAGTACTTC
CDR3: CASKGGSGTYEQYF

J: TRBJ2-4
size: -
D: TRBD2
V: TRBV7-2
DNA: TGTGCCAGCAGCTTAGGGGCGGGAGATAACATTCAGTACTTC
CDR3: CASSLGAGDNIQYF

J: TRBJ1-5
size: -
D: TRBD1
V: TRBV29-1
DNA: TGCAGCGCTGGGGACAGGGGGCGCGGGGGGTGCAATCAGCCCCAGCATTTT
CDR3: CSAGDRGRGGCNQPQHF

J: TRBJ2-1
size: few
D: TRBD2
V: TRBV29-1
DNA: TGCAGCGTTGGGACTAGCGGGATGGGCAATGAGCAGTTCTTC
CDR3: CSVGTSGMGNEQFF

J: TRBJ1-2
size: -
D: TRBD1
V: TRBV28
DNA: TGTGCCAGCAGTTCCCCTCAGACAGGGGGCGGCTATGGCTACACCTTC
CDR3: CASSSPQTGGGYGYTF

J: TRBJ2-3
size: -
D: -
V: TRBV7-9
DNA: TGTGCCAGCACCCAGCCGGAGGGCCGGTATACGCAGTATTTT
CDR3: CASTQPEGRYTQYF

J: TRBJ2-1
size: -
D: -
V: TRBV7-2
DNA: TGTGCCAGCAGCTTAGCGCTAAAGTACAATGAGCAGTTCTTC
CDR3: CASSLALKYNEQFF

J: TRBJ2-3
size: -
D: -
V: TRBV19
DNA: TGTGCCAGTAGTATTCAAGATAGCACAGATACGCAGTATTTT
CDR3: CASSIQDSTDTQYF

J: TRBJ2-5
size: -
D: TRBD2
V: TRBV28
DNA: TGTGCCACGGAAACTAGCGTCCAAGAGACCCAGTACTTC
CDR3: CATETSVQETQYF

J: TRBJ2-7
size: few
D: TRBD1
V: TRBV28
DNA: TGTGCCAGCAGCTGGGGACAGATAGGGCAGTACTTC
CDR3: CASSWGQIGQYF

J: TRBJ2-5
size: few
D: -
V: TRBV11-3
DNA: TGTGCCAGCAGCCAGGGGCCAAATTGGGAGACCCAGTACTTC
CDR3: CASSQGPNWETQYF

J: TRBJ2-3
size: few
D: TRBD2
V: TRBV6-1
DNA: TGTGCCAGCGGTGGCGGGAGGCGGACAGATACGCAGTATTTT
CDR3: CASGGGRRTDTQYF

J: TRBJ2-3
size: -
D: TRBD1
V: TRBV29-1
DNA: TGCAGCGTTGAGGGGGGGACAGGGGCAGATACGCAGTATTTT
CDR3: CSVEGGTGADTQYF

J: TRBJ2-1
size: -
D: -
V: TRBV9
DNA: TGTGCCAGCAGCGTAGCTATGGCTCCGTACAATGAGCAGTTCTTC
CDR3: CASSVAMAPYNEQFF

J: TRBJ1-1
size: few
D: -
V: TRBV28
DNA: TGTGCCAGCAGTCCGCCATATACAGAGAACACTGAAGCTTTCTTT
CDR3: CASSPPYTENTEAFF

J: TRBJ2-1
size: few
D: TRBD2
V: TRBV11-3
DNA: TGTGCCAGCAGCTTAGAAGGTAGCGGGATAAAGCAGTTCTTC
CDR3: CASSLEGSGIKQFF

J: TRBJ2-3
size: -
D: -
V: TRBV11-3
DNA: TGTGCCAGCAGCTTACTCTTCACAGATACGCAGTATTTT
CDR3: CASSLLFTDTQYF

J: TRBJ2-4
size: -
D: TRBD2
V: TRBV11-2
DNA: TGTGCCAGCAGCCCCATTAGGGCGGGAGGTGCGTCAAACATTCAGTACTTC
CDR3: CASSPIRAGGASNIQYF

J: TRBJ2-2
size: -
D: -
V: TRBV20-1
DNA: TGCAGTGCTAAGAGCGGCGGGGAGCTGTTTTTT
CDR3: CSAKSGGELFF

J: TRBJ1-1
size: few
D: TRBD1
V: TRBV6-1
DNA: TGTGCCAGCAGTGAAGTCGGAGGAGGGACAGGGGGCGTGGAAGCTTTCTTT
CDR3: CASSEVGGGTGGVEAFF

J: TRBJ2-3
size: -
D: TRBD2
V: TRBV9
DNA: TGTGCCAGCGGGAGGGGCACAGATACGCAGTATTTT
CDR3: CASGRGTDTQYF

J: TRBJ2-2
size: few
D: TRBD2
V: TRBV7-6
DNA: TGTGCCAGCAGCCCCCGCGGACTAGGGGTCAGAGGGGAGCTGTTTTTT
CDR3: CASSPRGLGVRGELFF

J: TRBJ1-1
size: -
D: -
V: TRBV4-1
DNA: TGCGCCAGCAGCCTCGTAGAGGGATCGTCGTATGCTGAAGCTTTCTTT
CDR3: CASSLVEGSSYAEAFF

J: TRBJ2-5
size: few
D: -
V: TRBV7-2
DNA: TGTGCCAGCAGCTTAGGCCCCCAAGAGACCCAGTACTTC
CDR3: CASSLGPQETQYF

J: TRBJ1-2
size: -
D: -
V: TRBV29-1
DNA: TGCAGCGTTGCCTACGGAAAACTCTATGGCTACACCTTC
CDR3: CSVAYGKLYGYTF

J: TRBJ1-5
size: -
D: -
V: TRBV2
DNA: TGTGCCAGCAGTGACGGGACAAGAAATCAGCCCCAGCATTTT
CDR3: CASSDGTRNQPQHF

J: TRBJ2-7
size: -
D: -
V: TRBV6-1
DNA: TGTGCCAGCAGTTTGTTAACCGCAGCGAGCTACGAGCAGTACTTC
CDR3: CASSLLTAASYEQYF

J: TRBJ2-5
size: -
D: -
V: TRBV9
DNA: TGTGCCAGCAGCGTAAGTCCCCGGACCGGTGAGACCCAGTACTTC
CDR3: CASSVSPRTGETQYF

J: TRBJ2-3
size: many
D: -
V: TRBV15
DNA: TGTGCCACCGGACATCTAAGGGATACGCAGTATTTT
CDR3: CATGHLRDTQYF

J: TRBJ2-1
size: -
D: TRBD2
V: TRBV2
DNA: TGTGCCAGCGGGGGCCTAGCGGGAGGTTACAATGAGCAGTTCTTC
CDR3: CASGGLAGGYNEQFF